The clone carrying this T cell receptor (beta chain) was seen many times. This specimen comes from a study of spatial heterogeneity in lung cancer. Study summary: For the average unique TCR and UMI combination, more than eight occurrences appeared in raw reads.

MiXCR, applied by TCRdb to the 5' RACE reads, yields one record per CDR3 protein. The sample records some 120,000 distinct CDR3 sequences, less than 15% being singletons. Time point given: blood at routine non-recurrence follow-up after resection. TCRs were sequenced from unsorted whole RNA of tumor, nontumor lung or PBMC. The germline V and J ends were trimmed by 4 bases and 0 bases, with 6 bases remaining between them. This CDR3 is built from 13 residues. CDR1 is MGHRA, CDR2 YSYEKL, per germline. The chain links TRBV4-1 to TRBJ1-2; D unclear. Sample: PBMCs, taken at follow-up. The sequence derives from a male donor with early-stage non-small cell lung cancer. The chain's CDR3 is CASSLDANYGYTF. In DNA, the CDR3 is TGCGCCAGCAGCCTTGATGCTAACTATGGCTACACCTTC.